Listed here are 21 T cell receptor beta chains from one sample, sequenced in a study (dated by TCRdb to the mid-2010s). Library generation was performed with multiplex PCR. Sequencing was carried out with an Ion Torrent PGM. For the approximately 23-patient analysis, adaptor-ligated barcode primers were used to amplify TRBV12-4/TRBJ1-2 clonotypes. TCRdb reran the public reads through fastp at Q25 and MiXCR, keeping productive beta chains. Under each unique CDR3 protein, matching rows form one entry showing the most common genes and DNA. Recorded for this sample are approximately 1,000 distinct CDR3 sequences; approximately 7.2% of them occurred a single time. Roughly 14% of the sample lies in the top ten. The specimen sequenced was memory CD4+ T cells sorted from blood. Taken with the paper, the label for cell subset or site translates to: memory CD4+ T cells, CD4+CD45RO+CD25-. All receptors derive from a female donor with breast cancer.

The gene calls are TRBV12-3 or TRBV12-4 and TRBJ1-2; tentative D call: TRBD1 (6 bases). The V and J ends lost 1 base and 4 bases respectively, with 10 bases between them. This CDR3 spans 14 amino acids. CDR3 sequence (DNA): TGTGCCAGCAGTTTAGGGACAGCCAGCTATGGCTACACCTTC. Translated: CASSLGTASYGYTF.

This clonotype is deemed medium-sized. The gene calls are TRBV12-3 or TRBV12-4 and TRBJ1-2; unclear D gene. V was cut by 6 bases and J by 5 bases, with 13 bases left in between. The CDR3 runs to 13 residues. This CDR3 is CASSTDVLYGYTF. In nucleotides, the CDR3 is TGTGCCAGCAGCACCGACGTTTTATATGGCTACACCTTC.

By share, this clonotype ranks as large. The rearrangement links TRBV12-3 or TRBV12-4 to TRBJ1-2; D possibly corresponds to TRBD1 (5 bases). The germline V and J ends were trimmed by 3 bases and 6 bases, with 8 bases remaining between them. The CDR3 consists of 12 residues. This CDR3 reads CASSLAGNGYTF. The DNA for the CDR3 is TGTGCCAGCAGTTTGGCAGGGAATGGCTACACCTTC.

This clonotype is deemed large. The chain joins TRBV12-3 or TRBV12-4 to TRBJ1-2; 7 bases align to TRBD1. The CDR3 is 12 residues long. The V and J ends lost 8 bases and 7 bases, in that order; junction bases with no gene match: 7. CDR3 region: CASCTGVGGYTF. The CDR3 region has the DNA TGTGCCAGCTGTACAGGGGTCGGTGGCTACACCTTC.

This clonotype is categorized as medium-sized. V gene TRBV12-3 or TRBV12-4 combines with J gene TRBJ1-2; D gene ambiguous. The CDR3 runs 13 residues. Trimming left V 3 bases short and J 4 bases short, with 9 bases between. The CDR3 nucleotides read TGTGCCAGCAGTTTCTCCGCGCTCTATGGCTACACCTTC. Its protein is CASSFSALYGYTF.

This clonotype is labeled as large. V usage is TRBV12-3 or TRBV12-4 and J usage is TRBJ1-2; D is possibly TRBD1 (6 bases). CDR3 length: 15 residues. The ends were cut back, 0 bases at V and 7 bases at J, with 15 bases in the middle. CDR3 sequence (DNA): TGTGCCAGCAGTTTAGCTCGCGGGACATCGTCTGGCTACACCTTC. This encodes CASSLARGTSSGYTF.

This clonotype is categorized as medium-sized. The chain joins TRBV12-3 or TRBV12-4 to TRBJ1-2; the match to TRBD1 covers 9 bases. V was clipped by 2 bases and J by 8 bases; unmatched bases: 6. The CDR3 runs 14 residues. CDR3: CASSLSGTGFGYTF. CDR3 nucleotides: TGTGCCAGCAGTTTATCGGGGACAGGGTTCGGCTACACCTTC.

By its share, this clonotype is medium-sized. This chain connects TRBV12-3 or TRBV12-4 to TRBJ1-2; 9 nucleotides line up with TRBD1. This CDR3 comprises 14 residues. The J segment lost 8 bases and the V segment lost 4 bases, leaving 8 bases of the junction unmatched. The chain's CDR3 is CASSSRDRVKGYTF. Written as DNA, the CDR3 is TGTGCCAGCAGTTCCCGGGACAGGGTAAAGGGCTACACCTTC.

This clonotype is deemed medium-sized (0.01 to 0.1%). J is TRBJ1-2 and V is TRBV12-3 or TRBV12-4, with a possible D match to TRBD1 (5 bases). V lost 5 bases, J lost 8 bases, and 21 bases lay in between. This CDR3 has 15 residues. CDR3 sequence reads: CASSKRGRQTPGYTF. The CDR3 coding sequence is TGTGCCAGCAGTAAACGGGGCCGCCAGACACCGGGCTACACCTTC.

By share, this clonotype counts as medium-sized. This sequence joins TRBV12-3 or TRBV12-4 and TRBJ1-2; D is unclear. CDR3 size: 12 residues. Trimming removed 8 bases from V and 5 bases from J, with 12 bases in between. The CDR3: CASSARSYGYTF. The CDR3 DNA reads TGTGCCAGCTCCGCGAGATCGTATGGCTACACCTTC.

This clonotype is categorized as medium-sized (0.01 to 0.1%). For the CDR3, the DNA is TGTGCCAGCAGTGATGACAGGGCGCTAGGCTACACCTTC. It codes for CASSDDRALGYTF. This chain joins TRBV12-3 or TRBV12-4 and TRBJ1-2; 7 bases are shared with TRBD1. Trimming cost V 5 bases and J 8 bases; bases outside gene matches: 8. The CDR3 length is 13 residues.

This clonotype is judged large. The V gene is TRBV12-3 or TRBV12-4, the J gene TRBJ1-2; no firm D call. V dropped 4 bases and J dropped 8 bases, with 20 bases sitting between them. The CDR3 length is 15 residues. The CDR3 sequence is CASSSIGRSSRGYTF. The CDR3 DNA sequence: TGTGCCAGCAGTTCAATCGGCAGGTCGTCGAGGGGCTACACCTTC.

This clonotype came up a few times. This chain joins TRBV12-3 or TRBV12-4 and TRBJ1-2; D not resolved. V lost 2 bases and J lost 7, with 17 bases in between. The CDR3 extends over 15 amino acids. The CDR3 coding sequence is TGTGCCAGCAGTTTATGGAGGGTGGGTGTGGCTGGCTACACCTTC. Translation: CASSLWRVGVAGYTF.

The chain carries TRBV12-3 or TRBV12-4 and TRBJ1-2; tentative D call: TRBD1 (6 bases). V dropped 6 bases and J dropped 2 bases, with 10 bases sitting between them. This CDR3 contains 13 residues. CDR3 protein: CASSRQANYGYTF. In DNA, the CDR3 is TGTGCCAGCAGCCGACAGGCCAACTATGGCTACACCTTC.

In its sample, this clonotype ranks as medium-sized. CDR3 sequence reads: CASSRREHYGYTF. The CDR3 nucleotides are TGTGCCAGCAGTCGCAGGGAACACTATGGCTACACCTTC. V and J are TRBV12-3 or TRBV12-4 and TRBJ1-2; maybe TRBD1 (5 bases). The CDR3 totals 13 residues. With 5 bases removed from V and 3 bases from J, the gap between germline ends came to 10 bases.

This clonotype qualifies as medium-sized. The chain uses TRBV12-3 or TRBV12-4 and TRBJ1-2, with a tentative D call TRBD1 (6 bases). The V and J ends lost 2 bases and 5 bases respectively, with 18 bases between them. The CDR3 covers 16 residues. CDR3 DNA sequence: TGTGCCAGCAGTTTAATATCAGGGGCCGGGGTTTATGGCTACACCTTC. Translated, it gives CASSLISGAGVYGYTF.

Sample share makes this clonotype medium-sized. The chain combines TRBV12-3 or TRBV12-4 with TRBJ1-2; D gene unclear. CDR3 length: 16 amino acids. Trimming removed 2 bases from V and 4 bases from J, with 17 bases in between. Written as DNA, the CDR3 is TGTGCCAGCAGTTTATTAGGGCGGGTAACGACCTATGGCTACACCTTC. Its protein is CASSLLGRVTTYGYTF.

By its share, this clonotype is medium-sized. V and J are TRBV12-3 or TRBV12-4 and TRBJ1-2; unclear D gene. The V end was cut by 5 bases, the J end by 5 bases, with 18 bases between. CDR3 length equals 15 residues. CDR3 amino acids: CASSPGSPTHYGYTF. For the CDR3, the DNA is TGTGCCAGCAGTCCCGGGTCTCCGACTCATTATGGCTACACCTTC.

This clonotype is large. The V and J genes are TRBV12-3 or TRBV12-4 and TRBJ1-2; tentative D call: TRBD1 (5 bases). This CDR3 has 12 amino acids. Between the trimmed V and J ends, which lost 6 bases and 8 bases, there was a span of 13 bases. CDR3 amino acids: CASSPGREGYTF. The CDR3 region has the DNA TGTGCCAGCAGCCCAGGGAGAGAGGGCTACACCTTC.

This clonotype is labeled as medium-sized. J is TRBJ1-2 and V is TRBV12-3 or TRBV12-4; possible D gene TRBD1, 5 bases. The CDR3 runs to 14 residues. The V end lost 3 bases, the J end lost 2 bases, and 10 bases lay between the germline ends. CDR3 sequence (DNA): TGTGCCAGCAGTTTCGGGACGTCAAACTATGGCTACACCTTC. Translated: CASSFGTSNYGYTF.

By share, this clonotype ranks as large. The chain uses TRBV12-3 or TRBV12-4 and TRBJ1-2; the D is unclear. Trimming left V 5 bases short and J 7 bases short, with 8 bases between. The CDR3 has 11 residues. This chain's CDR3 is CASSIQLGYTF. Written as DNA, the CDR3 is TGTGCCAGCAGTATACAGCTTGGCTACACCTTC.